This T cell receptor (beta chain) was sequenced for a study of blood T cells in healthy people across ages. This clonotype was observed a few times. The target antigen is unknown. Overall study findings and caveats: Long-lived donors had more naive CD4+ cells and higher diversity than aged donors.

Researchers collected 9.5 to 10 milliliters of peripheral blood from every single donor. This CDR3 has 13 amino acids. V was trimmed by 2 bases and J by 7 bases, leaving 14 bases between them. CDR1 GTSNPN and CDR2 SVGIG come from the germline V gene (reference sequence). The use of a sample-barcoded 5' primer and a J-beta primer mix characterized a second PCR of roughly 7 to 12 cycles. Each TCR beta cDNA got a 12-nucleotide random molecular identifier. A single record per CDR3 protein comes from TCRdb applying MiXCR to the 5' RACE reads. This table holds approximately 810,000 distinct CDR3 sequences, roughly 34% found once.

The sequenced sample was blood. The chain has TRBV30 and TRBJ1-2, with D hard to call. The sequence derives from a man younger than 35 in good health. CDR3 region: CAWSPGVTSGYTF. In DNA, the CDR3 is TGTGCCTGGAGTCCTGGAGTGACTAGTGGCTACACCTTC. Full variable domain (rest looked up from reference TRBV30 and TRBJ1-2): SQTIHQWPATLVQPVGSPLSLECTVEGTSNPNLYWYRQAAGRGLQLLFYSVGIGQISSEVPQNLSASRPQDRQFILSSKKLLLSDSGFYLCAWSPGVTSGYTFGSGTRLTVV.